This T cell receptor beta chain was profiled in a study of shared clonotypes between healthy human individuals. This clone was seen only a few times. Its antigen remains unknown. Germline V gene sequence: CDR1 LNHDA, CDR2 SQIVND (reference sequence). This CDR3 has 13 residues. V was pared by 6 bases and J by 4 bases, with 9 bases between. Methods used by the authors: ImmunoSEQ sequences covered only the junction and lacked quality scores; filtering therefore differed. Sequencing used immunoSEQ multiplex PCR; TCRdb keeps in-frame clones, though not all of them. V and J calls plus clone size are reproduced from that table; the DNA served to infer D and trimming. The sample holds roughly 1,000,000 clones, roughly 74% seen once. Study results and caveats: Clonotype sharing among donors was thought likely to change with sequencing depth.

Sequenced: memory CD4+ T cells from PBMCs. Subset meaning: CD45RA-negative fraction. The receptor was derived from a man aged 18 to 30 in good health. Some clones in this sample may be carry-over from other donors' samples. V gene TRBV19 combines with J gene TRBJ1-4; D gene unclear. CDR3 bases: TGTGCCAGTAGGAGGACGGTTAATGAAAAACTGTTTTTT. Its protein is CASRRTVNEKLFF. Using reference TRBV19 and TRBJ1-4 for the parts outside the CDR3, the full variable domain is DGGITQSPKYLFRKEGQNVTLSCEQNLNHDAMYWYRQDPGQGLRLIYYSQIVNDFQKGDIAEGYSVSREKKESFPLTVTSAQKNPTAFYLCASRRTVNEKLFFGSGTQLSVL.